One and the same sample provided the 9 T cell receptor beta chains below, sequenced in a study of identical twins. One entry per CDR3 protein results from TCRdb running MiXCR on the 5' RACE reads. This table holds 500,000 to 550,000 distinct CDR3 sequences, about 22% found once. The sample also formed part of further work on yellow fever vaccine responses in identical twins.

Sequences were obtained from CD4+ T cells sorted from blood. These receptors were taken from a woman aged 18-35 years in good health.

This clonotype appeared a few times. This chain links TRBV7-9 with TRBJ2-3; weak D call: TRBD2 (6 bases). Germline-derived CDR1 and CDR2 are SEHNR and FQNEAQ (reference sequence). V lost 3 bases and J lost 0, with 13 bases in between. This CDR3 region has 16 residues. The CDR3 loop is CASSLHSGSSTDTQYF. Written as DNA, the CDR3 is TGTGCCAGCAGCTTGCACAGCGGGTCCAGCACAGATACGCAGTATTTT.

The chain joins TRBV29-1 to TRBJ2-3; 7 bases are shared with TRBD1. The CDR3 is made up of 15 amino acids. Per germline, CDR1 SQVTM and CDR2 ANQGSEA. V was clipped by 4 bases and J by 3 bases; unmatched bases: 10. This CDR3 is CSVVRDSVRTDTQYF. DNA for the CDR3: TGCAGCGTTGTACGGGACAGCGTTCGGACAGATACGCAGTATTTT.

This clonotype was found a few times. The chain links TRBV4-1 to TRBJ1-3; no clear D. Germline V gene sequence: CDR1 MGHRA, CDR2 YSYEKL. Trimming took 1 base from V and 0 from J, leaving 13 bases between them. The CDR3 is 17 amino acids. In nucleotides, the CDR3 is TGCGCCAGCAGCCAAGTAGGAGAACGGAACTCTGGAAACACCATATATTTT. The encoded protein is CASSQVGERNSGNTIYF.

This chain links TRBV20-1 with TRBJ1-1, with unresolved D. V lost 6 bases, J lost 4 bases, and 12 bases lay in between. This CDR3 is 12 amino acids long. Germline loops: CDR1 DFQATT, CDR2 SNEGSKA (reference sequence). CDR3 sequence: CSASQEGTEAFF. In nucleotides, the CDR3 is TGCAGTGCCTCTCAGGAGGGCACTGAAGCTTTCTTT.

In its sample, this clonotype was seen a few times. V gene TRBV5-1 combines with J gene TRBJ2-1; no firm D call. This CDR3 spans 15 amino acids. The germline V gene encodes CDR1 SGHRS and CDR2 YFSETQ. V lost 1 base and J 0 bases, leaving 8 bases between the germline ends. Written as DNA, the CDR3 is TGCGCCAGCAGCTTGTTCTCAATCTCCTACAATGAGCAGTTCTTC. Translation gives CASSLFSISYNEQFF. Full variable domain (rest looked up from reference TRBV5-1 and TRBJ2-1): KAGVTQTPRYLIKTRGQQVTLSCSPISGHRSVSWYQQTPGQGLQFLFEYFSETQRNKGNFPGRFSGRQFSNSRSEMNVSTLELGDSALYLCASSLFSISYNEQFFGPGTRLTVL.

This clonotype occurred a few times. This chain links TRBV6-6 with TRBJ1-5, with D maybe TRBD1 (5 bases). Per the germline V gene, CDR1 is MNHNY and CDR2 is SVGAGI (reference sequence). Trimming took 6 bases from V and 0 from J, leaving 6 bases between them. This CDR3 has 13 amino acids. DNA of the CDR3: TGTGCCAGCAGGGGGGTTAGCAATCAGCCCCAGCATTTT. It yields the protein CASRGVSNQPQHF.

This clonotype was counted a few times. This sequence joins TRBV11-2 and TRBJ2-1; D possibly uses TRBD1 or TRBD2 (5 bases each). The V and J ends lost 4 bases and 9 bases respectively, with 13 bases between them. Germline V gives CDR1 SGHAT, CDR2 FQNNGV. This CDR3 has 13 amino acids. As DNA, the CDR3 is TGTGCCAGCAGCTCCAGCCGGGGCGCTGAGCAGTTCTTC. It yields the protein CASSSSRGAEQFF.

The chain combines TRBV25-1 with TRBJ1-6; D possibly corresponds to TRBD1 (5 bases). Trimming took 6 bases from V and 9 from J, leaving 15 bases between them. The CDR3 extends over 14 amino acids. The germline V gene has CDR1 MGHDK and CDR2 SYGVNS. The CDR3 reads CASREGQGTSPLHF. The CDR3 DNA follows: TGTGCCAGCAGGGAGGGTCAGGGAACTTCACCCCTCCACTTT. Drawing the rest from reference TRBV25-1 and TRBJ1-6, the complete variable domain is EADIYQTPRYLVIGTGKKITLECSQTMGHDKMYWYQQDPGMELHLIHYSYGVNSTEKGDLSSESTVSRIRTEHFPLTLESARPSHTSQYLCASREGQGTSPLHFGNGTRLTVT.

The chain employs TRBV29-1 and TRBJ2-2, with no clear D. Germline CDR1 reads SQVTM; CDR2 reads ANQGSEA. This CDR3 has 13 amino acids. CDR3 sequence reads: CSADTLNTGELFF. The CDR3 DNA reads as TGCAGTGCCGACACCCTAAACACCGGGGAGCTGTTTTTT.